In its sample, the clone carrying this TCR beta chain was seen a few times. Its antigen is not identified. Researchers amplified the TCR beta CDR3 regions from RNA transcripts. First-round RT-PCR targeting the TCR CDR3 was performed with the HTBI primer set. TCRdb re-analysed the multiplex PCR reads in MiXCR, keeping a single row per CDR3 protein. The table shows 500,000 to 650,000 distinct CDR3 sequences, with 40% to 55% occurring only once. A patient was excluded if there was uncontrolled infection, other autoimmune disease, pregnancy or lactation. Clinical symptoms, serum thyroxine and TRAb, thyroid ultrasound and orbital computed tomography together formed the diagnostic basis. The source of the sample is a study of T cells in Graves' hyperthyroidism and ophthalmopathy. Study results and limitations: Ophthalmopathy onset followed model prediction by a median about six months. Also found in blood were most expanded thyroid clonotypes above 0.001.

CDR1 is SNHLY, CDR2 FYNNEI, per germline. The CDR3 loop spans 14 amino acids. V was shortened by 5 bases and J by 4 bases, with 14 bases between the two germline ends. The TCR originated in an adult woman with Graves' disease, either hyperthyroidism or ophthalmopathy (not recorded which). Sequencing input: peripheral blood or thyroid tissue (not recorded which). The V gene is TRBV2, the J gene TRBJ1-1; possibly TRBD1 for D (5 bases). The CDR3 is CASSLGPSTTEAFF. CDR3 in DNA: TGTGCCAGCAGTCTGGGACCGTCGACCACTGAAGCTTTCTTT.